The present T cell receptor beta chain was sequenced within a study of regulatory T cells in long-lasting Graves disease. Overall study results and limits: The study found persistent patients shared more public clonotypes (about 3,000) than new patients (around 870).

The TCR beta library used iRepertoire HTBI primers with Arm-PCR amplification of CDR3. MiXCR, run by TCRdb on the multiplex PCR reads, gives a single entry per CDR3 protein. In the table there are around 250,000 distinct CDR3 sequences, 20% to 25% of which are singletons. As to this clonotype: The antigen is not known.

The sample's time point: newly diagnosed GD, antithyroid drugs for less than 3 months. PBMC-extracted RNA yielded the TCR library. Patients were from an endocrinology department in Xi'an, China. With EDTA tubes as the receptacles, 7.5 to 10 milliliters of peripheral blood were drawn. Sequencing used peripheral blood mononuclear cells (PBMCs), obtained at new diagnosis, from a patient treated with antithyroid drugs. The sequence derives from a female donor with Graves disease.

The CDR3 loop is CATSDSGAKGGYTF. Here the CDR3 DNA reads TGTGCCACCAGTGATTCAGGGGCCAAGGGGGGCTACACCTTC. The rearrangement joins TRBV24-1 to TRBJ1-2; a possible D gene is TRBD1 (6 bases). The CDR3 has 14 amino acids. The V gene lost 2 bases and the J gene lost 8 bases, with 14 bases spanning the gap. Germline V gene sequence: CDR1 KGHDR, CDR2 SFDVKD.